Below are 14 T cell receptor beta chains sequenced from a single sample in a study of T cell responses to AZD1222 COVID-19 vaccine. Profiled with immunoSEQ multiplex PCR; TCRdb holds only in-frame clones, not every one. Found here are around 110,000 clones, just under 95% of them singletons; the top ten hold under 3.5%. The sequencing used peripheral blood, collected on day 0 of AZD1222 vaccination. The receptors shown here come from an adult in good health.

The rearrangement joins TRBV29-1 to TRBJ1-3; D uncertain. Germline CDR1 and CDR2: SQVTM and ANQGSEA. The V end lost 6 bases, the J end lost 0 bases, and 9 bases lay between the germline ends. This CDR3 is built from 13 residues. The CDR3 nucleotides read TGCAGCGTCGCTTCGGGCTCTGGAAACACCATATATTTT. Its protein product is CSVASGSGNTIYF.

The chain employs TRBV7-9 and TRBJ2-1, with 10 nucleotides matching TRBD1. CDR1 and CDR2 from the germline V gene are SEHNR and FQNEAQ (reference sequence). Germline trimming cut 10 bases from V and 5 bases from J; bases unmatched to any gene: 17. The CDR3 contains 17 residues. The CDR3 DNA reads TGTGCCACCACCGTGCTAGGACAGGGGGAGCGGCACAATGAGCAGTTCTTC. Translated, it gives CATTVLGQGERHNEQFF.

The rearrangement joins TRBV5-1 to TRBJ2-3, with 7 nucleotides matching TRBD1. The length of the CDR3 is 15 residues. Germline CDR1 is SGHRS and CDR2 is YFSETQ. V was clipped by 5 bases and J by 1 base; unmatched bases: 7. CDR3 residues: CASRLSQGGTDTQYF. In nucleotides, the CDR3 is TGCGCCAGCAGGCTGAGCCAGGGGGGCACAGATACGCAGTATTTT.

The V and J genes are TRBV6-5 and TRBJ1-2; D is unresolved. CDR3 size: 11 residues. Trimming took off 8 bases at V and 5 bases at J, with 9 bases between the two ends. Germline V CDR1 and CDR2: MNHEY, SVGAGI. As DNA, the CDR3 is TGTGCCAGCGAGGAAGGGTATGGCTACACCTTC. Its translation is CASEEGYGYTF.

The chain recombines TRBV30 with TRBJ1-1; D is uncertain. Trimming stripped 0 bases from V and 0 bases from J, with 8 bases between. CDR1 is GTSNPN and CDR2 is SVGIG in the germline V gene (reference sequence). The CDR3 runs 14 residues. CDR3 nucleotide sequence: TGTGCCTGGAGTGTCGGACTGTTGAACACTGAAGCTTTCTTT. This sequence encodes CAWSVGLLNTEAFF.

In this sample, this clone turned up once. The genes are TRBV7-8 and TRBJ2-7, with 8 bases matching TRBD2. This CDR3 is 17 amino acids long. V lost 3 bases, J lost 6 bases, and 16 bases stayed unmatched. Germline loops: CDR1 SGHVS, CDR2 FQNEAQ. In nucleotides, the CDR3 is TGTGCCAGCAGCTTGGTAGCGGGAAGCGGGCCCTACATCGAGCAGTACTTC. Amino acid sequence: CASSLVAGSGPYIEQYF.

The chain has TRBV27 and TRBJ2-3; no clear D gene. Per germline, CDR1 MNHEY and CDR2 SMNVEV (reference sequence). This CDR3 is built from 16 residues. With 4 bases removed from V and 6 bases from J, the gap between germline ends came to 20 bases. The CDR3 is CASSSGRRFPRDTQYF. DNA of the CDR3: TGTGCCAGCAGTTCTGGGCGGAGATTTCCTAGGGATACGCAGTATTTT.

The chain is built from TRBV3-1 (or the pseudogene TRBV3-2) and TRBJ2-2; D is uncertain. Trimming pared 1 base from V and 7 bases from J, leaving 13 bases between. Germline CDR1 and CDR2: LGHDT and YNNKEL (reference sequence). The CDR3 consists of 15 residues. In DNA form, the CDR3 reads TGTGCCAGCAGCCAAGTGAATAGGCAGTACGGGGAGCTGTTTTTT. The encoded protein is CASSQVNRQYGELFF.

The rearrangement links TRBV18 to TRBJ1-4; D gene ambiguous. CDR3 length equals 14 residues. The germline V and J ends were trimmed by 5 bases and 5 bases, with 12 bases remaining between them. Germline V gene data show CDR1 as KGHSH and CDR2 as LQKENI. The DNA for the CDR3 is TGTGCCAGCTCAGGAACCCCGCCCAATGAAAAACTGTTTTTT. Encoded protein: CASSGTPPNEKLFF.

V and J are TRBV19 and TRBJ2-1, with D maybe TRBD1 (6 bases). This CDR3 is built from 15 residues. Deletions cut 5 bases from V and 2 bases from J, with 13 bases between. Germline V gene lookup returns CDR1 LNHDA and CDR2 SQIVND (reference sequence). CDR3: CASSLQGRTYNEQFF. The CDR3 coding sequence is TGTGCCAGTAGTTTACAGGGTCGGACCTACAATGAGCAGTTCTTC.

The V and J genes are TRBV6-2 or TRBV6-3 and TRBJ1-5; TRBD1 might be the D (6 bases). Deletions cut 2 bases from V and 4 bases from J, with 24 bases between. Germline CDR1 and CDR2: MNHEY and SVGEGT. This CDR3 is 19 amino acids long. The chain's CDR3 is CASSYIGVSWPGVNQPQHF. Here the CDR3 DNA reads TGTGCCAGCAGTTACATTGGGGTTTCTTGGCCAGGGGTTAATCAGCCCCAGCATTTT.

V and J are TRBV27 and TRBJ1-2, with 7 bases matching TRBD1. The germline V gene encodes CDR1 MNHEY and CDR2 SMNVEV (reference sequence). The CDR3 has 15 residues. After removal of 4 bases from V and 4 bases from J, the junction contained 9 bases not matched to a gene. CDR3: CASSSPTGYPYGYTF. DNA for the CDR3: TGTGCCAGCAGTTCCCCGACAGGGTATCCCTATGGCTACACCTTC.

V gene TRBV18 combines with J gene TRBJ1-2; 12 nucleotides match TRBD1. Germline loops: CDR1 KGHSH, CDR2 LQKENI. Trimming at V came to 3 bases and at J to 7 bases, leaving 9 bases not matched to a gene. CDR3 length: 16 residues. The CDR3 sequence: CASSPLPGQGARGYTF. CDR3 DNA: TGTGCCAGCTCACCGCTCCCGGGACAGGGGGCACGTGGCTACACCTTC.

V and J are TRBV19 and TRBJ1-2; no clear D. Germline CDR1 and CDR2: LNHDA and SQIVND (reference sequence). The CDR3 runs 9 residues. The chain's CDR3 is CWVGYGYTF. DNA of the CDR3: TGTTGGGTTGGGTATGGCTACACCTTC. Combining the CDR3 with reference TRBV19 and TRBJ1-2 gives the whole variable domain DGGITQSPKYLFRKEGQNVTLSCEQNLNHDAMYWYRQDPGQGLRLIYYSQIVNDFQKGDIAEGYSVSREKKESFPLTVTSAQKNPTAFYLCWVGYGYTFGSGTRLTVV.